The source of this TCR beta chain is a study of blood T cell repertoires in COVID-19. The germline V gene has CDR1 SQVTM and CDR2 ANQGSEA. Trimming left V 6 bases short and J 3 bases short, with 21 bases between. The CDR3 runs 16 residues. This clone came up a few times. Clones were read by immunoSEQ multiplex PCR, and TCRdb kept only the in-frame ones, dropping some. The sample lists under 250,000 clones; approximately 84% were seen once. The sequencing sample was made of peripheral blood. The source of this sequence is a woman in her sixties with acute or convalescent COVID-19. J is TRBJ2-1 and V is TRBV29-1, with D perhaps TRBD1 (6 bases). In DNA form, the CDR3 reads TGCAGCGTACACATAAAGGGGGAAAGTCGCTACAATGAGCAGTTCTTC. It translates to CSVHIKGESRYNEQFF.